This T cell receptor (beta chain) was obtained from a study of identical twins. Study results and limitations: Models, which agreed with sharing between unrelated individuals, nonetheless underestimated the out-of-frame TCR alpha sharing seen in monozygotic twins. Without tracking the same donors, conclusions rested on cross-sectional statistical analysis. Invariant T cells like MAIT and iNKT could partly confound the zero-insertion analyses.

As to this clonotype: What it binds is not known.

This CDR3 region has 15 residues. The V end was cut by 0 bases, the J end by 2 bases, with 9 bases between. In germline, CDR1 is MNHEY, CDR2 SVGAGI. A universal primer site was created by template switching, with the cDNA bearing unique molecular identifiers. TCRdb reprocessed the 5' RACE reads with MiXCR, giving one entry per CDR3 protein. This table has 1,800,000 or so distinct CDR3 sequences, about 32% appearing once. The material sequenced was cord blood. The clonotype originates from a newborn girl in good health. This sequence joins TRBV6-5 and TRBJ2-3; D not resolved. The CDR3 here is CASSYSPAATDTQYF. The CDR3 bases are TGTGCCAGCAGTTACTCCCCTGCAGCCACAGATACGCAGTATTTT.